Given below is one T cell receptor beta chain in context. Naive CD8 cells, CD45RO-negative and positively selected for CCR7, excluded terminally differentiated effector memory CD45RA+ cells. This entry belongs to a study of shared clonotypes between healthy human individuals. Germline trimming cut 4 bases from V and 6 bases from J; bases unmatched to any gene: 11. CDR3 length equals 15 residues. Germline V gene sequence: CDR1 SEHNR, CDR2 FQNEAQ (reference sequence). At a deep level, the assay was run. Produced via immunoSEQ multiplex PCR; TCRdb's table is partial and in-frame only. Of 750,000 to 1,000,000 clones in the sample, 92% were seen once.

The J gene is TRBJ1-2, the V gene TRBV7-9, with 7 bases lining up with TRBD1. Sequencing input: naive CD8+ T cells sorted from blood. The TCR was taken from a man aged 25 to 40 in good health. This chain's CDR3 is CASSWIRQGGDGYTF. In nucleotides, the CDR3 is TGTGCCAGCAGCTGGATAAGACAGGGCGGAGATGGCTACACCTTC.